This TCR beta chain is drawn from a study of blood T cell repertoires in COVID-19. Study as a whole: Acute-phase and convalescent COVID-19 samples originated in the United States, Italy and Spain. Sample material is recorded as cDNA or gDNA derived from T cells, B-cell-depleted T cells, or PBMCs.

V lost 6 bases to trimming and J lost 4 bases; unmatched junction nucleotides: 8. CDR1 is MNHEY, CDR2 SVGAGI, per germline. The CDR3 is made up of 15 amino acids. This clone was seen a single time. In the original workflow: For nucleated cells, counts were estimated from reference gene primer amplification. Using immunoSEQ multiplex PCR, the repertoire was profiled, and TCRdb retains in-frame clones only, with some absent. The V and J calls and clone size are taken from that table; D and trimming were inferred from the DNA. The table includes approximately 100,000 clones, around 91% detected once. V gene TRBV6-5 combines with J gene TRBJ2-1, with 8 bases aligning to TRBD1. The sample was peripheral blood. The TCR was taken from a woman aged 80 or over with acute or convalescent COVID-19. Here the CDR3 DNA reads TGTGCCAGCAGGACAGACAGGGGAATATACAATGAGCAGTTCTTC. This codes for CASRTDRGIYNEQFF.